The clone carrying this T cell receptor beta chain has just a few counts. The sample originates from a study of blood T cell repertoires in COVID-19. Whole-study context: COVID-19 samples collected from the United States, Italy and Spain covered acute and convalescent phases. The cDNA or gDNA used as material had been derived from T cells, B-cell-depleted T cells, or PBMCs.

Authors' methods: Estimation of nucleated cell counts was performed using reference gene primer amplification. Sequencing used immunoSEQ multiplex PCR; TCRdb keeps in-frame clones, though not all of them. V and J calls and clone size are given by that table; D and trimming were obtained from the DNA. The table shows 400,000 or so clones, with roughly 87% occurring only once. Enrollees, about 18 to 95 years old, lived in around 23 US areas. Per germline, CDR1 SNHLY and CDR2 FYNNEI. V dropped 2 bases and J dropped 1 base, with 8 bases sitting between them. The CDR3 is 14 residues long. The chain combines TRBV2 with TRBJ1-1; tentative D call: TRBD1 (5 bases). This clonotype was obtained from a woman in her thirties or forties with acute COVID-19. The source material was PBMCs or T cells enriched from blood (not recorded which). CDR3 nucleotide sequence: TGTGCCAGCAGTGAACAGGGTCAGAACACTGAAGCTTTCTTT. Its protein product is CASSEQGQNTEAFF. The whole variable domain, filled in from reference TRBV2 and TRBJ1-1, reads EPEVTQTPSHQVTQMGQEVILRCVPISNHLYFYWYRQILGQKVEFLVSFYNNEISEKSEIFDDQFSVERPDGSNFTLKIRSTKLEDSAMYFCASSEQGQNTEAFFGQGTRLTVV.